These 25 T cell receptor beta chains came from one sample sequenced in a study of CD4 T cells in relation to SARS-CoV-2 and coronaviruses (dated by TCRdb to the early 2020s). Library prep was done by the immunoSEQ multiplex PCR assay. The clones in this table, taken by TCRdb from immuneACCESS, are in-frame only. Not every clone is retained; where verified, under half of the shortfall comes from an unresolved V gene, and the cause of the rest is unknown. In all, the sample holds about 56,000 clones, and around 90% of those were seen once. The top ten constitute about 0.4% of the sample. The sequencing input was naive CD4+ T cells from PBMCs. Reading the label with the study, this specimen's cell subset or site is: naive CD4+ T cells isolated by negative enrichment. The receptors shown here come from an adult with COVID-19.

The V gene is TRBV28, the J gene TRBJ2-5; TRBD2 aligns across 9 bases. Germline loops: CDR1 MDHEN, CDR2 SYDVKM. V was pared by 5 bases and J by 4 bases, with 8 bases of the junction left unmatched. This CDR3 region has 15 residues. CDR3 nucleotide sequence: TGTGCCAGCAGTAGACCGGGACTAGCTATAGAGACCCAGTACTTC. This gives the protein CASSRPGLAIETQYF.

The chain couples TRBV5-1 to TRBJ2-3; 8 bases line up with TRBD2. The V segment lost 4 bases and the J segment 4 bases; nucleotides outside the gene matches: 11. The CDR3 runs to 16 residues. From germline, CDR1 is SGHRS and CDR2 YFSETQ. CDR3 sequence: CASSGRSGIGADTQYF. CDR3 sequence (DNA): TGCGCCAGCAGCGGACGTAGCGGGATTGGGGCAGATACGCAGTATTTT.

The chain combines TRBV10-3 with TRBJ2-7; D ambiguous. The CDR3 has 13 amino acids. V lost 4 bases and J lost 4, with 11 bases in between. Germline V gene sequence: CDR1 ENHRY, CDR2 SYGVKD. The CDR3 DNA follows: TGTGCCATCAGTGCCCCAGGTGCTTACGAGCAGTACTTC. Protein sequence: CAISAPGAYEQYF.

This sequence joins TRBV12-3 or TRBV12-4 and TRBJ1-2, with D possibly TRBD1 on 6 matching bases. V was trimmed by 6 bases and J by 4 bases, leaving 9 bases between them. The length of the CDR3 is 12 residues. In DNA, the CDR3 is TGTGCCAGCAGCACAGGGCGCTATGGCTACACCTTC. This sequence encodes CASSTGRYGYTF.

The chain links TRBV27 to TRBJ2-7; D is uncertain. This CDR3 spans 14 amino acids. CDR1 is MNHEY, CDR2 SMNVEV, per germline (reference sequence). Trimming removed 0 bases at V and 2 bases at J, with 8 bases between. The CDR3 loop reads CASSLSRVAYEQYF. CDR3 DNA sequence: TGTGCCAGCAGTTTATCCCGGGTAGCCTACGAGCAGTACTTC.

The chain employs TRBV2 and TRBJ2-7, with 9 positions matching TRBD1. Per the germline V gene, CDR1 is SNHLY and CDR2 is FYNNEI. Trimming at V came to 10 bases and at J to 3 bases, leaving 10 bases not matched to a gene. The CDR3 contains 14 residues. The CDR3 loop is CANYPGQGNYEQYF. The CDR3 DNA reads TGTGCCAACTATCCGGGACAGGGTAACTACGAGCAGTACTTC. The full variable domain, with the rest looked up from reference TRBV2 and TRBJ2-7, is EPEVTQTPSHQVTQMGQEVILRCVPISNHLYFYWYRQILGQKVEFLVSFYNNEISEKSEIFDDQFSVERPDGSNFTLKIRSTKLEDSAMYFCANYPGQGNYEQYFGPGTRLTVT.

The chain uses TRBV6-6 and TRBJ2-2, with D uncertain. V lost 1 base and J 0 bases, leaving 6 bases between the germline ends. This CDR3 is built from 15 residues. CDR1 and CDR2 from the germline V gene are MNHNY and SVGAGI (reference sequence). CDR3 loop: CASSYFSANTGELFF. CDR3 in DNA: TGTGCCAGCAGTTACTTTAGTGCGAACACCGGGGAGCTGTTTTTT.

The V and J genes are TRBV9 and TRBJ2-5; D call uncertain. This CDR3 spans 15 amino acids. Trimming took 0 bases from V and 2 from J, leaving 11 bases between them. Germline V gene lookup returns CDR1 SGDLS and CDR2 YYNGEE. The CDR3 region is CASSVALSVQETQYF. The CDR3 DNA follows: TGTGCCAGCAGCGTAGCTTTATCGGTTCAAGAGACCCAGTACTTC.

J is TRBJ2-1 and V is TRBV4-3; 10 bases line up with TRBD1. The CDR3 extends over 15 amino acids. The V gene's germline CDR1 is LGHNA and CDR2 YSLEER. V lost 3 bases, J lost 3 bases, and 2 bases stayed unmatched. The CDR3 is CASSHGTGDYNEQFF. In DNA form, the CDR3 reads TGCGCCAGCAGCCACGGGACAGGGGACTACAATGAGCAGTTCTTC.

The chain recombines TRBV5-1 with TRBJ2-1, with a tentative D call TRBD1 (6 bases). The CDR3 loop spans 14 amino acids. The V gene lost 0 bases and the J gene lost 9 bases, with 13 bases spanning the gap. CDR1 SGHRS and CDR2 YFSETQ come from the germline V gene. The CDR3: CASSLEGQGSEQFF. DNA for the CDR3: TGCGCCAGCAGCTTGGAGGGTCAGGGGAGTGAGCAGTTCTTC.

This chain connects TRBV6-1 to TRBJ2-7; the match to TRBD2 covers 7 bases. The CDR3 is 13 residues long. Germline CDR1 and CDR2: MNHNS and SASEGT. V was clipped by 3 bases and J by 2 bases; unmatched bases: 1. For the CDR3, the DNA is TGTGCCAGCAGTGAGCGGGAGACCTACGAGCAGTACTTC. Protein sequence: CASSERETYEQYF.

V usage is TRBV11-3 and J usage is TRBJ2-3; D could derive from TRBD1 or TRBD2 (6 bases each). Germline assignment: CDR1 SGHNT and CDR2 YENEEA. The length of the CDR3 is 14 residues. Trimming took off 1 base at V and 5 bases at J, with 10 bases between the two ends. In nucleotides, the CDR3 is TGTGCCAGCAGCTTAGGAGGGGGGCGAGATACGCAGTATTTT. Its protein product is CASSLGGGRDTQYF.

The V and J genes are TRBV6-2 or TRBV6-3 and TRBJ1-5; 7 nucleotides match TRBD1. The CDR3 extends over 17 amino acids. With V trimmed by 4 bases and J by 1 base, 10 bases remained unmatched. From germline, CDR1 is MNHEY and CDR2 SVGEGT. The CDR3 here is CASSFPTGRGSNQPQHF. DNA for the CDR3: TGTGCCAGCAGTTTCCCGACAGGGAGGGGAAGCAATCAGCCCCAGCATTTT.

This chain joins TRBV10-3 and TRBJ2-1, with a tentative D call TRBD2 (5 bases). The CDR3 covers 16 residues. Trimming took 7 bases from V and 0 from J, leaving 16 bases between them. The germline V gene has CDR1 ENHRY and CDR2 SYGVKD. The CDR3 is CAINEWGVSSYNEQFF. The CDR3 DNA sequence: TGTGCCATCAACGAGTGGGGAGTGTCCTCCTACAATGAGCAGTTCTTC.

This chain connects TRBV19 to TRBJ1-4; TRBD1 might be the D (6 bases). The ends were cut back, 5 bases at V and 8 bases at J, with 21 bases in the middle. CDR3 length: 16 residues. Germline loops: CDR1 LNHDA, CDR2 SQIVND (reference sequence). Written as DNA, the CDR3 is TGTGCCAGTAGTCCACGACAGGCCTCGGCTCGGGAAAAACTGTTTTTT. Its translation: CASSPRQASAREKLFF.

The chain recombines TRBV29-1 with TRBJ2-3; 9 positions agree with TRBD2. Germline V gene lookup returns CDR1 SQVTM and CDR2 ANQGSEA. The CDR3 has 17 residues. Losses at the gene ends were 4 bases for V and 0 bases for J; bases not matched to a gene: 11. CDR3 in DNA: TGCAGCGTTGGGGGGTCAGGAGCGGGGGGTAGCACAGATACGCAGTATTTT. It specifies CSVGGSGAGGSTDTQYF.

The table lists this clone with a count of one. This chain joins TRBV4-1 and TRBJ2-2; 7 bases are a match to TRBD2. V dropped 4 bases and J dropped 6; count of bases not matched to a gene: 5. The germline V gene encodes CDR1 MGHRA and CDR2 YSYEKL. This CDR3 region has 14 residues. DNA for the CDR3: TGCGCCAGCAGCCTGTGGGGAGGGCCCGGGGAGCTGTTTTTT. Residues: CASSLWGGPGELFF.

This chain's CDR3 is CASSVVGDYPDTQYF. The CDR3 nucleotides are TGTGCCAGCAGCGTAGTGGGGGACTACCCAGATACGCAGTATTTT. V is TRBV9 and J is TRBJ2-3; 7 bases match TRBD2. There are 15 residues in the CDR3. In germline, CDR1 is SGDLS, CDR2 YYNGEE. With V trimmed by 0 bases and J by 4 bases, 5 bases remained unmatched.

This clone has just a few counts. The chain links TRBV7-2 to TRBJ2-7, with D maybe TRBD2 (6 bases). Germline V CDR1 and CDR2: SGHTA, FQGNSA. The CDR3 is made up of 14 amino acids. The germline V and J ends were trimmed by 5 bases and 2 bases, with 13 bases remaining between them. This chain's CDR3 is CASSRSGQAYEQYF. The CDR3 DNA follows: TGTGCCAGCAGCAGGAGCGGGCAAGCCTACGAGCAGTACTTC.

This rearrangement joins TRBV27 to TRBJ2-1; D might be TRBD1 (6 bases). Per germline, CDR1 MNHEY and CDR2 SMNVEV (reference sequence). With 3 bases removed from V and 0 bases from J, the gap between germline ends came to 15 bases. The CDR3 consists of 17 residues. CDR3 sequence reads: CASSLPTGLRSYNEQFF. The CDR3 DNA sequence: TGTGCCAGCAGTTTGCCCACAGGGCTTCGCTCCTACAATGAGCAGTTCTTC.

CDR3: CASGQAGGAPYEQYF. The CDR3 DNA sequence: TGTGCCAGCGGACAAGCGGGAGGCGCCCCCTACGAGCAGTACTTC. V gene TRBV28 combines with J gene TRBJ2-7, with 9 bases lining up with TRBD2. Germline V gives CDR1 MDHEN, CDR2 SYDVKM. With 8 bases clipped from V and 2 bases from J, the junction kept 10 bases outside the gene matches. This CDR3 is 15 amino acids long.

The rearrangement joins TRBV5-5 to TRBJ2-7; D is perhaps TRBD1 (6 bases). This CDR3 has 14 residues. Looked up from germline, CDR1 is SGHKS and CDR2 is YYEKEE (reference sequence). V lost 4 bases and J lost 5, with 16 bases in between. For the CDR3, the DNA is TGTGCCAGCAGCCCGGGACACCCAGCCGACGAGCAGTACTTC. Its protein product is CASSPGHPADEQYF.

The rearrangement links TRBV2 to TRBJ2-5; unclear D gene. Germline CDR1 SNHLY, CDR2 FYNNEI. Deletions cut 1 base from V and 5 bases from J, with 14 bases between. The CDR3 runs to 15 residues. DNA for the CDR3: TGTGCCAGCAGTGAAGAGCAAGGCTCCTCGGAGACCCAGTACTTC. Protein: CASSEEQGSSETQYF.

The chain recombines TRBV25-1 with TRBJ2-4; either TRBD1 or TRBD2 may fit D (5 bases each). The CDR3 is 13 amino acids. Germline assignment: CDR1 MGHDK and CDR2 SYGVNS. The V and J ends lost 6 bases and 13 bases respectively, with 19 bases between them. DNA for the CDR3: TGTGCCAGCAGGGAAACCTCGGGACCGGAACAGTACTTC. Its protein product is CASRETSGPEQYF.

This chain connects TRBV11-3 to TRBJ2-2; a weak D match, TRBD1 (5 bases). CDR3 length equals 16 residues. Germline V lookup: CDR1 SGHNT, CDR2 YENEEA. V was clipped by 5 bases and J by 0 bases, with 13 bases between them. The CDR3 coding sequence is TGTGCCAGCAGCACAACCAGGGTAACGAACACCGGGGAGCTGTTTTTT. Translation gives CASSTTRVTNTGELFF.